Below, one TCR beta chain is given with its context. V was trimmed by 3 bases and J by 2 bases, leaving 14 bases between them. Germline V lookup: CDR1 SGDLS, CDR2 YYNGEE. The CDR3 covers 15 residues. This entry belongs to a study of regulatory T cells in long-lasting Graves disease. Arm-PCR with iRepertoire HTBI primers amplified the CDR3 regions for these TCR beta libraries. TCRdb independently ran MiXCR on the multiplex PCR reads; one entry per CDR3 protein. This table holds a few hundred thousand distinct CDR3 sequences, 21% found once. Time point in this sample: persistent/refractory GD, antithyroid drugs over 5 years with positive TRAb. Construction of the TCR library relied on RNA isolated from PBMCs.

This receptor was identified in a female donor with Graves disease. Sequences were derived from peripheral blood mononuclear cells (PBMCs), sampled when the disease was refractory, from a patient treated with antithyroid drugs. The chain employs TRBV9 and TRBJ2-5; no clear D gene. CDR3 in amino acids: CASSESILLQETQYF. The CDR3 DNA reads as TGTGCCAGCAGCGAAAGTATCCTCTTACAAGAGACCCAGTACTTC.